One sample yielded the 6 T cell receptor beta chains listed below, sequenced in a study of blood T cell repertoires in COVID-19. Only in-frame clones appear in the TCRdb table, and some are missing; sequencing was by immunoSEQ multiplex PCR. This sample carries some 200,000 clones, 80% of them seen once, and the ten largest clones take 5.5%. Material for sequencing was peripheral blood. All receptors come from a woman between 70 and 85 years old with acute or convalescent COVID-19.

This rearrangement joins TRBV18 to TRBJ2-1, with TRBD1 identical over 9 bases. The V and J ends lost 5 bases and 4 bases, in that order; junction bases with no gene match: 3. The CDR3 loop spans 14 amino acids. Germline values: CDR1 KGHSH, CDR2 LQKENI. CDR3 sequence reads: CASSFGQGYNEQFF. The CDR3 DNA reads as TGTGCCAGCTCATTTGGACAGGGGTACAATGAGCAGTTCTTC.

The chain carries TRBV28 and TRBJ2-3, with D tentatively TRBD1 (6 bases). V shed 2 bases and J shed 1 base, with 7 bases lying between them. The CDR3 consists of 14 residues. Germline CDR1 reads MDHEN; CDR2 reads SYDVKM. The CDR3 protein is CASSLDRRTDTQYF. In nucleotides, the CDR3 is TGTGCCAGCAGTTTAGACAGGCGCACAGATACGCAGTATTTT.

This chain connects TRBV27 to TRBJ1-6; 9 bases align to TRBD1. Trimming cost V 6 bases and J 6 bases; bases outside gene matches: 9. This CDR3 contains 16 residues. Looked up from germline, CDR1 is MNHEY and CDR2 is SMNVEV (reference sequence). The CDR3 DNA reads TGTGCCAGCAGCTTTCGCCGGGACAGGGTTAATTCACCCCTCCACTTT. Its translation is CASSFRRDRVNSPLHF.

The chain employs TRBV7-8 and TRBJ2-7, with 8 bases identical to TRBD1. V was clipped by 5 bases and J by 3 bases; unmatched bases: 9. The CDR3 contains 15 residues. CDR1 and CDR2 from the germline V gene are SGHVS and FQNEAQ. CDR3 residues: CASSPRDRGLYEQYF. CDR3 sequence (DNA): TGTGCCAGCAGCCCCCGAGACAGGGGACTCTACGAGCAGTACTTC.

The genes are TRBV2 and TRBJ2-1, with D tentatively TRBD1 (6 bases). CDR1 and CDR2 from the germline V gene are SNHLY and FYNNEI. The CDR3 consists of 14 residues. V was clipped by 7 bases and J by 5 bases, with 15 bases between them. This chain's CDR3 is CASNWDTGNNEQFF. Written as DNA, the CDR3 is TGTGCCAGCAACTGGGACACAGGGAACAATGAGCAGTTCTTC. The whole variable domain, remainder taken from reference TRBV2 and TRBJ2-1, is EPEVTQTPSHQVTQMGQEVILRCVPISNHLYFYWYRQILGQKVEFLVSFYNNEISEKSEIFDDQFSVERPDGSNFTLKIRSTKLEDSAMYFCASNWDTGNNEQFFGPGTRLTVL.

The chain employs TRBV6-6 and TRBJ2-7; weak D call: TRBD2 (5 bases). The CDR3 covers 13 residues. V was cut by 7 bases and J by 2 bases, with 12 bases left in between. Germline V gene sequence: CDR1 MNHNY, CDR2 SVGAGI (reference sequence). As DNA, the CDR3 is TGTGCCAGCACCCCAGCGGAAACCTACGAGCAGTACTTC. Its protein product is CASTPAETYEQYF.